The 20 T cell receptor beta chains below were found in one sample sequenced in a study of cytotoxic CD8 clonotypes in ibrutinib-treated CLL. Assay used: immunoSEQ multiplex PCR; TCRdb lists only in-frame clones, some missing. The data show around 97,000 clones, almost 80% seen once. The sample here was PBMCs, taken after 12 months of ibrutinib treatment. All receptors come from a human donor with chronic lymphocytic leukemia.

The table lists this clone with a few counts. The chain recombines TRBV9 with TRBJ1-6; D is ambiguous. The ends were cut back, 5 bases at V and 0 bases at J, with 12 bases in the middle. The CDR3 extends over 16 amino acids. Germline CDR1 reads SGDLS; CDR2 reads YYNGEE. The CDR3 protein is CASSTTQFSYNSPLHF. In DNA, the CDR3 is TGTGCCAGCAGTACAACTCAGTTCTCCTATAATTCACCCCTCCACTTT.

V is TRBV6-5 and J is TRBJ2-4; 9 positions agree with TRBD1. V shed 7 bases, J shed 7 bases, and the junction held 2 bases outside the gene matches. The CDR3 spans 12 residues. Germline CDR1 MNHEY, CDR2 SVGAGI. The CDR3 coding sequence is TGTGCCAGCACCGGACAGGGGAACATTCAGTACTTC. This gives the protein CASTGQGNIQYF.

CDR3 loop: CASSGDSGLNGYTF. In DNA, the CDR3 is TGTGCCAGCAGTGGGGACAGCGGCTTGAATGGCTACACCTTC. This chain links TRBV2 with TRBJ1-2; TRBD1 matches 7 bases. This CDR3 region has 14 residues. The germline gives CDR1 SNHLY, CDR2 FYNNEI. The junction had 8 bases not matched to a gene; V was cut back by 4 bases and J by 6 bases.

The V gene is TRBV10-3, the J gene TRBJ2-3, with TRBD2 identical over 9 bases. Germline CDR1 ENHRY, CDR2 SYGVKD. This CDR3 spans 16 amino acids. Germline trimming cut 6 bases from V and 1 base from J; bases unmatched to any gene: 8. The CDR3 nucleotides are TGTGCCATCAGCCCGAGCGGGGGGCCCCGCACAGATACGCAGTATTTT. Translated, it gives CAISPSGGPRTDTQYF.

The V call is TRBV30, the J call TRBJ2-5; D is possibly TRBD1 (6 bases). This CDR3 has 16 amino acids. Per the germline V gene, CDR1 is GTSNPN and CDR2 is SVGIG (reference sequence). Deletions cut 0 bases from V and 3 bases from J, with 17 bases between. CDR3 bases: TGTGCCTGGAGTGTAGGATCGAGGGGGATGGAAGAGACCCAGTACTTC. It specifies CAWSVGSRGMEETQYF.

On this clone: The same CDR3 arises from other DNA sequences in this sample as well. The chain joins TRBV5-4 to TRBJ2-7; D is unresolved. V was cut by 4 bases and J by 2 bases, with 4 bases left in between. This CDR3 has 11 residues. The germline gives CDR1 SGHNT, CDR2 YYREEE (reference sequence). CDR3 coding DNA: TGTGCCAGCAGCGACACCTACGAGCAGTACTTC. Amino acid sequence: CASSDTYEQYF.

The J gene is TRBJ1-1, the V gene TRBV6-6; no clear D. CDR3 length: 14 residues. Trimming pared 2 bases from V and 1 base from J, leaving 8 bases between. The V gene's germline CDR1 is MNHNY and CDR2 SVGAGI (reference sequence). This chain's CDR3 is CASSYRLENTEAFF. As DNA, the CDR3 is TGTGCCAGCAGTTACCGACTCGAGAACACTGAAGCTTTCTTT.

The table lists this clone with a few counts. The rearrangement links TRBV12-5 to TRBJ1-5; a weak D match, TRBD1 (6 bases). CDR1 is LGHNT and CDR2 is FRNRAP in the germline V gene. V gave up 1 base and J gave up 2 bases, with 15 bases separating them. The CDR3 extends over 17 amino acids. The CDR3 DNA sequence: TGTGCTAGTGGTTTGGCCCAAGGGGGAAGCGGCAATCAGCCCCAGCATTTT. This encodes CASGLAQGGSGNQPQHF.

The V and J genes are TRBV5-6 and TRBJ1-5; 9 positions match TRBD1. The CDR3 is made up of 16 amino acids. The germline gives CDR1 SGHDT, CDR2 YYEEEE. V gave up 1 base and J gave up 5 bases; unmatched junction bases: 7. This CDR3 reads CASSLYGQGRDQPQHF. In DNA form, the CDR3 reads TGTGCCAGCAGCTTGTACGGACAGGGGCGAGATCAGCCCCAGCATTTT.

The chain is built from TRBV6-1 and TRBJ1-5; a weak D match, TRBD1 (6 bases). Germline-derived CDR1 and CDR2 are MNHNS and SASEGT. This CDR3 contains 15 residues. Trimming took 7 bases from V and 7 from J, leaving 20 bases between them. CDR3 sequence reads: CASITTGLPLQPQHF. CDR3 in DNA: TGTGCCAGCATTACCACAGGGCTACCCCTCCAGCCCCAGCATTTT.

The gene calls are TRBV2 and TRBJ1-5; no reliable D call. The CDR3 runs 13 residues. In germline, CDR1 is SNHLY, CDR2 FYNNEI. The V and J ends lost 8 bases and 3 bases respectively, with 11 bases between them. CDR3 sequence: CASGIQPNQPQHF. As DNA, the CDR3 is TGTGCCAGCGGGATACAGCCCAATCAGCCCCAGCATTTT.

In this sample, this clone turned up once. This sequence joins TRBV5-8 and TRBJ1-5, with 9 bases that match TRBD1. Germline CDR1 SGHTS, CDR2 YDEGEE. The CDR3 is 14 amino acids. Losses at the gene ends were 2 bases for V and 7 bases for J; bases not matched to a gene: 4. The CDR3 loop is CASSLQGASQPQHF. CDR3 nucleotides: TGTGCCAGCAGCTTACAGGGGGCTTCGCAGCCCCAGCATTTT.

The chain employs TRBV5-1 and TRBJ2-7, with D maybe TRBD1 (5 bases). The CDR3 is 12 amino acids. From germline, CDR1 is SGHRS and CDR2 YFSETQ. With 2 bases removed from V and 2 bases from J, the gap between germline ends came to 5 bases. The CDR3 loop reads CASSLQAYEQYF. In DNA, the CDR3 is TGCGCCAGCAGCTTACAGGCCTACGAGCAGTACTTC.

This sequence joins TRBV27 and TRBJ2-6, with unresolved D. The CDR3 runs to 14 residues. The V gene's germline CDR1 is MNHEY and CDR2 SMNVEV (reference sequence). V lost 2 bases and J lost 0, with 2 bases in between. The CDR3: CASSLTSGANVLTF. In nucleotides, the CDR3 is TGTGCCAGCAGTTTAACCTCTGGGGCCAACGTCCTGACTTTC.

This chain connects TRBV19 to TRBJ2-5; unclear D gene. V lost 6 bases to trimming and J lost 2 bases, with 10 bases between them. Germline V gene lookup returns CDR1 LNHDA and CDR2 SQIVND (reference sequence). The CDR3 runs 13 residues. CDR3 bases: TGTGCCAGTAGCCGACGGTTTCAAGAGACCCAGTACTTC. It yields the protein CASSRRFQETQYF.

This chain links TRBV7-3 with TRBJ1-1; unclear D gene. Germline CDR1 reads SGHTA; CDR2 reads FQGTGA. V gave up 5 bases and J gave up 3 bases, with 10 bases separating them. The CDR3 loop spans 13 amino acids. CDR3 bases: TGTGCCAGCAGCCTCATCGGGGACACTGAAGCTTTCTTT. Amino acids: CASSLIGDTEAFF.

This clone was seen only once. The chain links TRBV7-6 to TRBJ2-2; D possibly corresponds to TRBD1 (6 bases). V was cut by 2 bases and J by 1 base, with 17 bases left in between. Per germline, CDR1 SGHVS and CDR2 FNYEAQ. The CDR3 loop spans 18 amino acids. The CDR3 coding sequence is TGTGCCAGCAGCTTAAAGGCCCCGGGACATTTGAACACCGGGGAGCTGTTTTTT. It yields the protein CASSLKAPGHLNTGELFF.

This chain links TRBV30 with TRBJ2-5, with 8 nucleotides matching TRBD1. V lost 2 bases, J lost 5 bases, and 7 bases stayed unmatched. Germline assignment: CDR1 GTSNPN and CDR2 SVGIG (reference sequence). This CDR3 has 14 amino acids. Here the CDR3 DNA reads TGTGCCTGGAGTTTCTCGACAGGGGCCGAGACCCAGTACTTC. It encodes CAWSFSTGAETQYF. The whole variable domain, remainder taken from reference TRBV30 and TRBJ2-5, is SQTIHQWPATLVQPVGSPLSLECTVEGTSNPNLYWYRQAAGRGLQLLFYSVGIGQISSEVPQNLSASRPQDRQFILSSKKLLLSDSGFYLCAWSFSTGAETQYFGPGTRLLVL.

The CDR3 loop reads CASGESGSV. The CDR3 bases are TGTGCCAGCGGAGAGAGCGGCAGCGTA. V usage is TRBV6-6 and J usage is TRBJ2-7, with D possibly TRBD2 on 5 matching bases. The CDR3 totals 9 residues. The germline V gene has CDR1 MNHNY and CDR2 SVGAGI (reference sequence).

The chain carries TRBV25-1 and TRBJ2-3; tentative D call: TRBD1 (6 bases). Trimming stripped 5 bases from V and 3 bases from J, with 12 bases between. The CDR3 contains 14 residues. Germline loops: CDR1 MGHDK, CDR2 SYGVNS. CDR3 DNA: TGTGCCAGCAGTAGGCGAGGGGGAACAGATACGCAGTATTTT. Amino acids: CASSRRGGTDTQYF.